This section outlines one TCR beta chain sequence together with its context. The assay was immunoSEQ multiplex PCR, and TCRdb's table has in-frame clones only and misses some. The sample has approximately 6,200 clones, around 81% seen once. This sample is part of a study of OX40 agonist ivuxolimab in advanced cancers. If patients had autoimmune disease history or systemic immunosuppression, they were excluded. Germline V gene sequence: CDR1 MNHNY, CDR2 SVGAGI (reference sequence). This CDR3 spans 13 amino acids. V was clipped by 8 bases and J by 4 bases; unmatched bases: 7. The source of this sequence is an adult with an advanced solid tumor such as melanoma, head and neck, liver or kidney cancer. The sample was CD4+ or CD8+ T cells sorted from blood, taken in a trial of the OX40 agonist ivuxolimab. The chain recombines TRBV6-6 with TRBJ1-1, with 7 nucleotides matching TRBD1. The CDR3, as DNA: TGTGCCAGCCGGGAAACAGGGGCCACTGAAGCTTTCTTT. Amino acids: CASRETGATEAFF.